This entry is about one TCR beta chain. The data originate from a study of blood T cell repertoires in COVID-19. About the study: Spain, Italy and the United States supplied samples that represented acute and convalescent COVID-19. PBMCs, B-cell-depleted T cells, or T cells provided the cDNA or gDNA that made up the material.

CDR1 SQVTM and CDR2 ANQGSEA come from the germline V gene. The V and J ends lost 8 bases and 7 bases respectively, with 18 bases between them. This CDR3 is built from 12 residues. Authors' analysis steps: Amplified reference gene primers provided the basis for estimating nucleated cell counts. Profiled with immunoSEQ multiplex PCR; TCRdb holds only in-frame clones, not every one. The D gene and trimming were derived from the DNA, and the V and J assignments and clone size from that table. There are about 150,000 clones in the sample; approximately 90% occur only once, and about 4% lies in the top ten.

This clonotype was obtained from a woman aged 55-69 years with active or convalescent COVID-19. The source material was peripheral blood. This chain links TRBV29-1 with TRBJ2-7; perhaps TRBD1 as D (7 bases). CDR3 DNA sequence: TGCAGCATACGTACGACAGGGAGGGAGCAGTACTTC. It yields the protein CSIRTTGREQYF.